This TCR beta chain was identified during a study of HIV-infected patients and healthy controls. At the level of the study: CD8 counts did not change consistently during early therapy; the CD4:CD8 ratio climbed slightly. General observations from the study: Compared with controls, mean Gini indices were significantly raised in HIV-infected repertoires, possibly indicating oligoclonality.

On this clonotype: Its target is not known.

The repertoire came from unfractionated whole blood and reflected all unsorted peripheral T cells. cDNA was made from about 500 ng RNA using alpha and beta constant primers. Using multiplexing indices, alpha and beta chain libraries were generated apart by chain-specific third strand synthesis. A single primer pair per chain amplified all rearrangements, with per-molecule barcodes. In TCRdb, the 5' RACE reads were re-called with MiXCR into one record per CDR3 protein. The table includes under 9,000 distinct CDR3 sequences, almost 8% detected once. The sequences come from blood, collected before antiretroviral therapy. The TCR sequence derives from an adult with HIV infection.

Here the CDR3 DNA reads TGTGCCAGTAGTATCGTACAGGGGGCTGGCCAGCCCCAGCATTTT. It yields the protein CASSIVQGAGQPQHF. The chain carries TRBV19 and TRBJ1-5; the match to TRBD1 covers 9 bases. Trimming took 3 bases from V and 7 from J; bases not matched to a gene: 7. Per the germline V gene, CDR1 is LNHDA and CDR2 is SQIVND (reference sequence). The CDR3 contains 15 residues.